This T cell receptor beta chain was recovered during a study of cytomegalovirus exposure and HLA in healthy donors (dated by TCRdb to about 2017). A note on the overall study: In an earlier analysis of 587 of the donors, roughly 300 Gb of sequence data and 120 million or so unique TCR beta sequences from about 180 million T cells were reported. The T cell repertoires of around 730 subjects were profiled by immunosequencing and related to cytomegalovirus serostatus. HLA typing covered class I and class II loci at four-digit resolution. Of the 300 to 500 genotyped donors, 65% to 90% were placed in the genetic ancestry cluster associated with self-reported Caucasian donors. In a later analysis, previously published TCR beta repertoires from 666 donors were re-analyzed and high-resolution HLA genotyping was added so that TCR occurrence patterns could be studied. To predict cytomegalovirus infection status, the study brought together high-throughput TCR immunosequencing, statistical association of individual TCRs with disease status, and machine learning. Because of strong linkage in the cohort, five DR-DQ haplotypes were treated as single units for association and clustering. The study aimed to test whether signatures of past pathogen exposure could be identified by cataloging public T cell receptors. The later analysis used no new phenotypic data to find candidate immune exposures, relying instead on TCR beta sequences and their occurrence across donors. Alongside the repertoire data, information on donor age, sex, ethnicity and CMV serostatus was compiled. Among about 390 genotyped donors of the cohort, an average of roughly 240,000 unique TCR beta nucleotide sequences were sequenced per donor, around a sixth of them non-productive. Every repertoire in the discovery cohort had been generated on one and the same sequencing platform. An earlier analysis of some 500 of the donors used high-throughput TCR beta sequencing to judge whether each TCR beta V gene segment behaved as functional or pseudogenic. A separate validation cohort of over 95 different subjects was used in addition to the 666-subject first cohort. Genome-wide SNP genotypes for about 65% of the roughly 670 donors were used in a later genetic analysis, which treated that subset as a discovery cohort. Roughly 300 gigabases of sequencing data and approximately 91 million unique TCR sequences made up an early release that covered several hundred HLA-typed donors. Typing coverage differed by locus: A, B, C, DRB1 and DQB1 were typed in about 629-630 donors, DQA1 in 500 to 550, DPA1 in some 600, and DPB1 in 400 to 480.

Study-wide conclusions, independent of this receptor: A further reported finding was that TCR beta sequences accurately predicted the HLA-A and HLA-B alleles for most subjects in the first cohort. Correlated functional status among segregating V segments might be attributable to linkage disequilibrium, but an unknown experimental factor could not be ruled out. A cluster of highly shared sequence variants was judged likely to represent a technical artifact of the sequencing pipeline. According to the authors, the approach could potentially be generalized to other disease states and immunological phenotypes. A later genetic analysis reported fewer N-insertions in productive TCRs among donors in an Asian-associated ancestry cluster than the roughly 700-donor mean. Because counts were too low, some 17 rarely observed V segments, including chromosome 9 orphons, were excluded from the earlier analysis of under 650 of the donors. In a later genetic analysis, a missense DCLRE1C variant was associated with V-gene and J-gene trimming of TCR beta chains, and the association was replicated in an independent cohort. In a later analysis, the rate of TCR association differed among HLA loci, with DRB1 alleles having the most associated TCRs and HLA-C alleles having the fewest. In a later analysis, most CMV-associated TCR beta chains were found to appear HLA-restricted, with HLA associations seemingly driven largely by CMV exposure. HLA typing was unavailable for some donors at each locus, so association tests used only the typed subset. Specific HLA alleles were associated with 15,000 to 20,000 TCR beta sequences at a false discovery rate of 0.05 in a later analysis. Because the 87-base-pair reads could not distinguish some IMGT-functional V segments, including TRBV6-2 and TRBV6-3, those segments were excluded. A later analysis found that HLA-associated TCR beta chains were more clonally expanded and had lower generation probabilities than equally common non-associated chains. In a later analysis, several top co-occurrence clusters were reported to appear linked to parvovirus B19, influenza, CMV and Epstein-Barr virus. In the study, approximately 160 TCR beta chains were listed as associated with cytomegalovirus. In vitro tests confirmed that a few of the cytomegalovirus-associated TCR beta chains recognize cytomegalovirus antigens. Cytomegalovirus status was reported to be diagnosed by the classifier with high specificity and sensitivity in both the original and validation cohorts. When HLA alleles, especially DR and DQ, strongly co-occurred, attributing TCR associations to individual alleles was difficult. Broadly in line with IMGT annotations, most TCR beta V segments showed up in productive rearrangements about 87% or about 30% of the time in an earlier analysis of 450 to 750 of the donors. Only TCR beta chains were sequenced in this cohort, and the absence of alpha or paired-chain data limited detectable features. CMV serostatus was the only immune exposure information available for the cohort. Most TCR sequences were observed very rarely across donors, whereas some public TCRs were present in many individuals. Roughly uniform sequencing depth across donors was assumed in presence/absence analyses, although this assumption may not hold.

The method was the immunoSEQ multiplex PCR assay. For the multiplex PCR, a mixture combining 60 forward primers for TCR Vbeta segments and 13 reverse primers for TCR Jbeta segments was used. Amplification of the CDR3 region of rearranged TCR beta genes was performed with a multiplex PCR assay on genomic DNA. The Illumina HiSeq System was used to sequence the amplified TCR beta libraries as 87-base-pair reads. Regarding the original processing steps: A later analysis counted 65 million to 90 million unique TCR beta chains across the approximately 700 repertoires, and 10 million to 11 million of these chains were shared by at least two donors. Raw reads were error-corrected and collapsed into unique sequences by a nearest-neighbor algorithm in which closely related sequences were merged to remove PCR and sequencing errors. V, D and J gene segments were assigned by aligning CDR3 sequences to IMGT reference sequences. For a sequence to be retained, a match of at least six nucleotides to both a V gene segment and a J gene segment was required. A rearrangement counted as productive if the CDR3 had no stop codons and remained in frame with V and J, and every other rearrangement counted as non-productive. Following IMGT convention, CDR3 was defined as the stretch from the second conserved V-encoded cysteine up to the conserved J-encoded phenylalanine. The earlier analysis of about 620 of the donors excluded sequences that lacked an unambiguous match to a single V gene segment. In an earlier analysis of several hundred of the donors, V segments were called functional above 56.7% productive rearrangements and were called segregating when the between-donor standard deviation exceeded 5%. To diagnose cytomegalovirus status from the catalog of TCR beta chain sequences, a statistical classification framework was built. V and J gene assignment, in a later analysis, came from comparing TCR nucleotide sequences with IMGT/GENE-DB human TR gene sequences. In a later analysis, CDR3 sequences and most-parsimonious VDJ recombination scenarios were assigned using the TCRdist pipeline. A later analysis defined each TCR beta chain by its CDR3 amino acid sequence plus V-gene family, and excluded reads lacking a unique V-gene family. As a way to deal with suspected cross-contamination and a sequencing artifact, a later analysis dropped 640 or so nucleotide sequences that were highly shared and had low generation probability. For each public chain, a later analysis derived a clonal expansion index from normalized ranks of inferred template counts within each repertoire. In a later analysis, generation probabilities were computed with a VDJ recombination model fitted to out-of-frame rearrangements, and the resulting probabilities were checked against IGoR. Hypergeometric tests were used in a later analysis to score TCR-TCR, TCR-HLA and TCR-CMV co-occurrence, with a repertoire-size bias correction applied to the TCR pairs. False discovery rates were estimated in a later analysis by permuting HLA or CMV assignments 20 times. In a later analysis, co-occurring TCRs were grouped using DBSCAN, and TCRdist sequence similarity was added for clustering within HLA-allele-positive subsets. For co-occurrence clustering, repertoires with fewer than 30,000 or more than 120,000 public chains were excluded, along with four or five repertoires with anomalous nucleotide sharing. Held by TCRdb, this immuneACCESS table contains in-frame sequences only and omits some clones. Under half of the omission traces to an unresolved V gene where checked; the cause of the rest is unknown. V and J calls and clone size follow that table, whereas D and trimming were derived from the DNA. This sample holds fewer than 150,000 clones; around 68% were observed only once. Of the sample, 9.5% to 13% is held by the ten largest clones.

Remarks on this clone: Its antigen is unknown. No base quality values were provided; no much bigger clone lies one nucleotide off.

The cohort consisted of approximately 670 healthy bone marrow donors. All cohort members were sampled while nominally healthy, although unrecorded immune exposures were likely present. The donor was CMV seropositive and was included in the group of 300 or so seropositive cohort members. A peripheral blood sample was provided by each donor, and peripheral blood mononuclear cells were used for TCR beta sequencing. Genomic DNA extraction from the blood cell samples was performed with the Qiagen DNeasy Blood Extraction Kit. CDR1 and CDR2 are drawn from the germline V gene: KGHSH, LQKENI. Its CDR3 holds 13 amino acids, cysteine through phenylalanine. Only the CDR3 region is kept as DNA, spanning 39 bases read in frame from base 1. V loses 2 bases of germline sequence and J loses 4 bases, and the interval between the two ends is 8 bases.

Sequenced sample: PBMCs. This receptor chain uses TRBV18 and TRBJ1-2, with the D gene call left open. The origin of this receptor is a woman aged 45-60 years in good health and CMV-seropositive. CDR3 sequence: CASSPGLIYGYTF. The nucleotides read TGTGCCAGCTCACCAGGGCTGATCTATGGCTACACCTTC.